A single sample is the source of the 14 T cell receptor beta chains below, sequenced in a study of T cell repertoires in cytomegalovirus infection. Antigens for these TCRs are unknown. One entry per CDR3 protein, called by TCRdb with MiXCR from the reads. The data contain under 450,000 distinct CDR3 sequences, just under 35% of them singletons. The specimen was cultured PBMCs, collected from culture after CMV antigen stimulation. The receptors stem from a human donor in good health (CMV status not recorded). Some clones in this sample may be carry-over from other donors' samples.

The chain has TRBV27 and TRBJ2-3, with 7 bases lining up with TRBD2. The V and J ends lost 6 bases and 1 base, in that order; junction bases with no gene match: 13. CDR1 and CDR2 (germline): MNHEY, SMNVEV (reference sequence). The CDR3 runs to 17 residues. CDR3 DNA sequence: TGTGCCAGCAGGGCTAGCGGCGATGGAAGTCGCACAGATACGCAGTATTTT. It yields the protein CASRASGDGSRTDTQYF.

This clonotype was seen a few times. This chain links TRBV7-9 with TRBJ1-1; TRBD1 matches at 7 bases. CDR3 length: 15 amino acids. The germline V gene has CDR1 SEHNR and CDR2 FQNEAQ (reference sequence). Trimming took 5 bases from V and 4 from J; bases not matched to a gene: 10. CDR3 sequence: CASSPIRTGGTEAFF. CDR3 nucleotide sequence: TGTGCCAGCAGCCCCATAAGGACAGGCGGCACTGAAGCTTTCTTT.

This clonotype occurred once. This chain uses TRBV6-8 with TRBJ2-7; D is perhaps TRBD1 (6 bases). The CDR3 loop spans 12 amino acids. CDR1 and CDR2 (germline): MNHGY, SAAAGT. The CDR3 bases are TGTGCCAGCAGTAGGGGGTCCTTCGAGCAGTACGTC. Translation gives CASSRGSFEQYV.

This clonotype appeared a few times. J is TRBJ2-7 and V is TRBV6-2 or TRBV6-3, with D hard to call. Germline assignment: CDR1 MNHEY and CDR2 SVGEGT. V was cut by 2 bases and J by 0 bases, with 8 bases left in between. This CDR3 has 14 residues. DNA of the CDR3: TGTGCCAGCAGTTACGTGCGGCCCTCCTACGAGCAGTACGTC. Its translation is CASSYVRPSYEQYV.

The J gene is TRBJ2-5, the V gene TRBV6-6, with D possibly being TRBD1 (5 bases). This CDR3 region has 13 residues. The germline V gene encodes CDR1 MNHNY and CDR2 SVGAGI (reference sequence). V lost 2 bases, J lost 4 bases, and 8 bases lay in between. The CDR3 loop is CASSYGRVETQYF. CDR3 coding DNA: TGTGCCAGCAGTTACGGCAGGGTAGAGACCCAGTACTTC.

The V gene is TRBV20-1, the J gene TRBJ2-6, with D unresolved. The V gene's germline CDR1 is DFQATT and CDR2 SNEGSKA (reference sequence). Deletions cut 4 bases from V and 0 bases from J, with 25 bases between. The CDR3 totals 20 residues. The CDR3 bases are TGCAGTGCTACCCATTTCGGTGACCCTTGGCAGTTCTCTGGGGCCAACGTCCTGACTTTC. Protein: CSATHFGDPWQFSGANVLTF.

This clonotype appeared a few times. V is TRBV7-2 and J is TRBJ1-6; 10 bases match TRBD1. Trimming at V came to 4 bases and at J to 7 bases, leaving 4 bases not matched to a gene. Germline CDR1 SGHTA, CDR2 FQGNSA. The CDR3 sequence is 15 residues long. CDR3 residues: CASSSGQGNNSPLHF. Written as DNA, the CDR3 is TGTGCCAGCAGCTCGGGACAGGGGAACAATTCACCCCTCCACTTT.

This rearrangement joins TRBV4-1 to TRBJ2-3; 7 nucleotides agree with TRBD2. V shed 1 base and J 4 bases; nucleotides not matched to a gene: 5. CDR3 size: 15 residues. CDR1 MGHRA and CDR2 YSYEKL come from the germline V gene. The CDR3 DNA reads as TGCGCCAGCAGCCAAGCGGCGGGAGTAGCAGATACGCAGTATTTT. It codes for CASSQAAGVADTQYF.

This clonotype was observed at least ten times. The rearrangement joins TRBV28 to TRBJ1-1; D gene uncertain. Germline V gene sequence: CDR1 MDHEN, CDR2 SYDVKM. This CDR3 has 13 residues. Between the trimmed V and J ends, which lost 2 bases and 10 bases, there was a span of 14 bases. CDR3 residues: CASSLPEGRGAFF. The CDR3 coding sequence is TGTGCCAGCAGTTTACCCGAGGGTCGCGGAGCTTTCTTT.

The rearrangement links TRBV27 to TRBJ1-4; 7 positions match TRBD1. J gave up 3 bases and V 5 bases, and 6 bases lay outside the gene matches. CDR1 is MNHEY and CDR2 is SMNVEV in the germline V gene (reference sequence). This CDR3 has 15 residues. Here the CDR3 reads CASSPIGTANEKLFF. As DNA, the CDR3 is TGTGCCAGCAGTCCGATCGGGACAGCTAATGAAAAACTGTTTTTT.

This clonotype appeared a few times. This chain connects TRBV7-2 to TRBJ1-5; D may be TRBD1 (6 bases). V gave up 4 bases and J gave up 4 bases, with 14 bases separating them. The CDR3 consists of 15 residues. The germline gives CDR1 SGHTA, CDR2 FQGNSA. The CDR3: CASSYGTTGNQPQHF. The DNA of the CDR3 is TGTGCCAGCAGCTACGGGACAACGGGGAATCAGCCCCAGCATTTT.

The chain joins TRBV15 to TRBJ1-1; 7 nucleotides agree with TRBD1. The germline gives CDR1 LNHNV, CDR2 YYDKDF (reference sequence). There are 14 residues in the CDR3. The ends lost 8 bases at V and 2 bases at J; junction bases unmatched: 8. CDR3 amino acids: CATDDRDSNTEAFF. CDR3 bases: TGTGCCACCGATGACAGGGACTCAAACACTGAAGCTTTCTTT.

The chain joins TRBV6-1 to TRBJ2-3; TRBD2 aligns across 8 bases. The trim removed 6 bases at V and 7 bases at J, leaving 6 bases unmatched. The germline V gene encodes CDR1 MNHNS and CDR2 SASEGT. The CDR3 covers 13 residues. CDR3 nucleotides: TGTGCCAGCAGGGGACTAGGTGGTAATACGCAGTATTTT. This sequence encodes CASRGLGGNTQYF.

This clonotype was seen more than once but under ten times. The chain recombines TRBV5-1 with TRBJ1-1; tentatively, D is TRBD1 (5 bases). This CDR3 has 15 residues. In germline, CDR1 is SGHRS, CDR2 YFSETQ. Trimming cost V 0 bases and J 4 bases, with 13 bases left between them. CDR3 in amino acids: CASSLEPGSGTEAFF. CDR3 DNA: TGCGCCAGCAGCTTGGAACCAGGGTCGGGCACTGAAGCTTTCTTT.